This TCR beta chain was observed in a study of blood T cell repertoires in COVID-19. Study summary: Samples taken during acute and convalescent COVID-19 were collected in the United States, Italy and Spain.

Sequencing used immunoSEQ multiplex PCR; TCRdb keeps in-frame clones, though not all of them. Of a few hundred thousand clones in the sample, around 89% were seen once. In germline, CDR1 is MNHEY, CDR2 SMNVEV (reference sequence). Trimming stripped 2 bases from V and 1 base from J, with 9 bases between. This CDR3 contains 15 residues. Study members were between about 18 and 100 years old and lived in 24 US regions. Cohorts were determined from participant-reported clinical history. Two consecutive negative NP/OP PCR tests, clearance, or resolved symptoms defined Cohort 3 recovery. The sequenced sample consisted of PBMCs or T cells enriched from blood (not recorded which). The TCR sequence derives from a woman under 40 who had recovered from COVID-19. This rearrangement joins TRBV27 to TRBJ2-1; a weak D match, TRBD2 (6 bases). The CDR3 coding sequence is TGTGCCAGCAGTTTAATAGGGACTTCCTACAATGAGCAGTTCTTC. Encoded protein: CASSLIGTSYNEQFF.